The text below deals with one T cell receptor (beta chain). This CDR3 is also generated by other DNA sequences in the sample. Here immunoSEQ multiplex PCR was the method, and the copy in TCRdb shows in-frame clones only, minus some. Of around 130,000 clones listed, roughly 93% are singletons. This entry is derived from a study of T cell responses to AZD1222 COVID-19 vaccine. The germline gives CDR1 SGHRS, CDR2 YFSETQ. This CDR3 spans 13 amino acids. V lost 4 bases to trimming and J lost 4 bases; unmatched junction nucleotides: 3. The chain combines TRBV5-1 with TRBJ1-1; 8 bases align to TRBD1. The TCR sequence derives from an adult in good health. The source material was peripheral blood, sampled on day 0 of AZD1222 vaccination. The CDR3 region is CASSLTGGTEAFF. CDR3 DNA: TGCGCCAGCAGCCTAACAGGGGGCACTGAAGCTTTCTTT. Using reference TRBV5-1 and TRBJ1-1 for the parts outside the CDR3, the full variable domain is KAGVTQTPRYLIKTRGQQVTLSCSPISGHRSVSWYQQTPGQGLQFLFEYFSETQRNKGNFPGRFSGRQFSNSRSEMNVSTLELGDSALYLCASSLTGGTEAFFGQGTRLTVV.